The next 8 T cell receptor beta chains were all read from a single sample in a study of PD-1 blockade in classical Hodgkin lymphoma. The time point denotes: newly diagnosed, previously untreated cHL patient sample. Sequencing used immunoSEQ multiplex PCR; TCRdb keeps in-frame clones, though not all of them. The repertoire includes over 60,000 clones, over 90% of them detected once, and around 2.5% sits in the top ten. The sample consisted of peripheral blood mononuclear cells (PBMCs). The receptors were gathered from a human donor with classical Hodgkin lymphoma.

The CDR3 region has the DNA TGTGCCAGCAGCTTTAAGGAGGCCTCCGATACGCAGTATTTT. It yields the protein CASSFKEASDTQYF. The J gene is TRBJ2-3, the V gene TRBV13; a possible D gene is TRBD2 (5 bases). The germline V and J ends were trimmed by 3 bases and 6 bases, with 13 bases remaining between them. CDR1 and CDR2 from the germline V gene are PRHDT and FYEKMQ (reference sequence). CDR3 length: 14 residues.

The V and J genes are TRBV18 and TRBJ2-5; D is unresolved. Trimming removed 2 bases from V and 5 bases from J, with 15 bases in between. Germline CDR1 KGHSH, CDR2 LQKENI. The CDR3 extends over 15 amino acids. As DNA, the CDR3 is TGTGCCAGCTCACCATACCAGGAATCAAGGGAGACCCAGTACTTC. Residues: CASSPYQESRETQYF. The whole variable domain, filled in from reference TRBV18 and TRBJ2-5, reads NAGVMQNPRHLVRRRGQEARLRCSPMKGHSHVYWYRQLPEEGLKFMVYLQKENIIDESGMPKERFSAEFPKEGPSILRIQQVVRGDSAAYFCASSPYQESRETQYFGPGTRLLVL.

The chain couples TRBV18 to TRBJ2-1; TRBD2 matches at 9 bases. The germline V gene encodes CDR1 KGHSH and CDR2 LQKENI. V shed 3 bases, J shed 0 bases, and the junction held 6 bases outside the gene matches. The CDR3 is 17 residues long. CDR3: CASSPGGLANSYNEQFF. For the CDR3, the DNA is TGTGCCAGCTCACCTGGGGGACTAGCCAACTCCTACAATGAGCAGTTCTTC. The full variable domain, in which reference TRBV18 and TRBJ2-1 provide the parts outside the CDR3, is NAGVMQNPRHLVRRRGQEARLRCSPMKGHSHVYWYRQLPEEGLKFMVYLQKENIIDESGMPKERFSAEFPKEGPSILRIQQVVRGDSAAYFCASSPGGLANSYNEQFFGPGTRLTVL.

The CDR3 region has the DNA TGTGCCAGCAGTGACCCGGGACAGGGTAACTCTGGAAACACCATATATTTT. It codes for CASSDPGQGNSGNTIYF. This chain joins TRBV6-1 and TRBJ1-3; 9 positions agree with TRBD1. This CDR3 has 17 residues. V trimming: 3 bases; J trimming: 0 bases; junction bases outside the gene matches: 6. The germline V gene encodes CDR1 MNHNS and CDR2 SASEGT.

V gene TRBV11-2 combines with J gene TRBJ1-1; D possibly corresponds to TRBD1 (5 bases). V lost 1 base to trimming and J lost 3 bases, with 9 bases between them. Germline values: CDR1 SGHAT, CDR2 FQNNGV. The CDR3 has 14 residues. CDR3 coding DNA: TGTGCCAGCAGCTTAGCGGCAGGGCACACTGAAGCTTTCTTT. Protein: CASSLAAGHTEAFF.

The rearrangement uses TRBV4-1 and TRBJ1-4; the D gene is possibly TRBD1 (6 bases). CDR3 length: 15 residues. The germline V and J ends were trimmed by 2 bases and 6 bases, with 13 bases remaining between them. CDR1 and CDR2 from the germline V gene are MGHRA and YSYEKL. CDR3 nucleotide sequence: TGCGCCAGCAGCCAAAGTGGGGCAGGGGATGAAAAACTGTTTTTT. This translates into CASSQSGAGDEKLFF.

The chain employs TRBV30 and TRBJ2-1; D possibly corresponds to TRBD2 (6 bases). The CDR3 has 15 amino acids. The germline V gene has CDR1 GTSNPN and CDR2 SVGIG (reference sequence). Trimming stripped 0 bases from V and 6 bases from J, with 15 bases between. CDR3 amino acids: CAWSVLATAVNEQFF. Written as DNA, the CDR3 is TGTGCCTGGAGTGTACTAGCAACTGCCGTCAATGAGCAGTTCTTC. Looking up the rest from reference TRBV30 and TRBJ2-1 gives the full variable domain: SQTIHQWPATLVQPVGSPLSLECTVEGTSNPNLYWYRQAAGRGLQLLFYSVGIGQISSEVPQNLSASRPQDRQFILSSKKLLLSDSGFYLCAWSVLATAVNEQFFGPGTRLTVL.

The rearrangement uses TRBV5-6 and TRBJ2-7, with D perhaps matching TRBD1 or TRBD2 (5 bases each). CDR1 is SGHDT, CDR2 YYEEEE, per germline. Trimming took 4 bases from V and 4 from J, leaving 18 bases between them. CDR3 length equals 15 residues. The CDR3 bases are TGTGCCAGCAGCCCCGGGACGGATTACCTTTACGAGCAGTACTTC. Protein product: CASSPGTDYLYEQYF.